These 9 T cell receptor beta chains originate from one sample sequenced in a study of blood T cell repertoires in COVID-19. Assay used: immunoSEQ multiplex PCR; TCRdb lists only in-frame clones, some missing. Of some 150,000 clones listed, roughly 87% are singletons. Source material: peripheral blood. These receptor sequences come from an older woman who had recovered from COVID-19.

The CDR3 DNA sequence: TGTGCCAGCTCCCGAGGGGGTAGCTCCTACGAGCAGTACTTC. Amino acids: CASSRGGSSYEQYF. The chain links TRBV7-3 to TRBJ2-7, with a weak D call TRBD1 (6 bases). The germline V gene has CDR1 SGHTA and CDR2 FQGTGA. The CDR3 loop spans 14 amino acids. The V gene lost 8 bases and the J gene lost 0 bases, with 14 bases spanning the gap.

This chain connects TRBV28 to TRBJ2-7; D might be TRBD1 (5 bases). The CDR3 extends over 13 amino acids. Trimming pared 7 bases from V and 2 bases from J, leaving 12 bases between. Germline values: CDR1 MDHEN, CDR2 SYDVKM. The CDR3 DNA follows: TGTGCCAGCACAGGCGACAGCACCTACGAGCAGTACTTC. This codes for CASTGDSTYEQYF.

This chain uses TRBV5-6 with TRBJ1-1; 7 nucleotides line up with TRBD1. The germline V gene has CDR1 SGHDT and CDR2 YYEEEE. The trim removed 0 bases at V and 1 base at J, leaving 9 bases unmatched. This CDR3 region has 17 residues. The CDR3 region has the DNA TGTGCCAGCAGCTTGGACCCGAGGGGGCGGGGGAACACTGAAGCTTTCTTT. Translating gives CASSLDPRGRGNTEAFF.

The V and J genes are TRBV5-1 and TRBJ2-5; D remains ambiguous. Trimming took off 0 bases at V and 1 base at J, with 7 bases between the two ends. This CDR3 region has 14 residues. In germline, CDR1 is SGHRS, CDR2 YFSETQ. CDR3 nucleotides: TGCGCCAGCAGCTTGGAACAGTTCCAAGAGACCCAGTACTTC. Protein: CASSLEQFQETQYF.

J is TRBJ2-3 and V is TRBV28, with D uncertain. The V end lost 7 bases, the J end lost 0 bases, and 20 bases lay between the germline ends. The CDR3 is 17 residues long. Germline values: CDR1 MDHEN, CDR2 SYDVKM. CDR3 nucleotide sequence: TGTGCCAGCAACCCCCCAGTGGCTTCTCCTAGCACAGATACGCAGTATTTT. Translated: CASNPPVASPSTDTQYF.

The chain couples TRBV7-9 to TRBJ2-1; no reliable D call. Trimming stripped 5 bases from V and 3 bases from J, with 5 bases between. Germline CDR1 SEHNR, CDR2 FQNEAQ (reference sequence). This CDR3 spans 12 amino acids. The CDR3 region has the DNA TGTGCCAGCAGCCAGAACTACAATGAGCAGTTCTTC. As protein: CASSQNYNEQFF.

The table lists this clone with a count of one. The V gene is TRBV5-1, the J gene TRBJ2-1, with 15 positions matching TRBD2. J was trimmed by 7 bases and V by 2 bases; bases with no gene match: 7. CDR1 and CDR2 (germline): SGHRS, YFSETQ. CDR3 length equals 17 residues. This CDR3 is CASSFLPGLAGGNEQFF. The CDR3 nucleotides are TGCGCCAGCAGCTTCCTTCCGGGACTAGCGGGGGGTAATGAGCAGTTCTTC. Variable domain in full (rest from reference TRBV5-1 and TRBJ2-1): KAGVTQTPRYLIKTRGQQVTLSCSPISGHRSVSWYQQTPGQGLQFLFEYFSETQRNKGNFPGRFSGRQFSNSRSEMNVSTLELGDSALYLCASSFLPGLAGGNEQFFGPGTRLTVL.

The V call is TRBV2, the J call TRBJ1-5; 10 bases agree with TRBD1. This CDR3 spans 18 amino acids. Germline values: CDR1 SNHLY, CDR2 FYNNEI. The J segment lost 6 bases and the V segment lost 6 bases, leaving 17 bases of the junction unmatched. The CDR3 sequence is CASRPGQGRNIVIQPQHF. The CDR3 DNA reads as TGTGCCAGCAGGCCGGGACAGGGGAGGAATATAGTTATTCAGCCCCAGCATTTT. Full variable domain (missing parts from reference TRBV2 and TRBJ1-5): EPEVTQTPSHQVTQMGQEVILRCVPISNHLYFYWYRQILGQKVEFLVSFYNNEISEKSEIFDDQFSVERPDGSNFTLKIRSTKLEDSAMYFCASRPGQGRNIVIQPQHFGDGTRLSIL.

The chain uses TRBV28 and TRBJ2-4, with D possibly TRBD2 on 6 matching bases. The germline V gene has CDR1 MDHEN and CDR2 SYDVKM. The V end was cut by 2 bases, the J end by 3 bases, with 14 bases between. The CDR3 spans 16 residues. The CDR3: CASSLPPGEGKNIQYF. Here the CDR3 DNA reads TGTGCCAGCAGTTTACCCCCGGGGGAAGGCAAAAACATTCAGTACTTC.